This TCR beta chain was sequenced in a study of beta chain features in type 1 diabetes. The authors reverse transcribed all of the isolated RNA, so sequencing captured expressed TCRB transcripts. Clones were read by immunoSEQ multiplex PCR, and TCRdb kept only the in-frame ones, dropping some. The sample lists 300,000 to 400,000 clones, approximately 13% occurring once. Study results and limitations: All four CD4+ subsets from Type 1 diabetes patients carried moderately but significantly shorter TCRB CDR3s.

The CDR3 has 16 amino acids. Germline V gene sequence: CDR1 MNHEY, CDR2 SMNVEV (reference sequence). With 5 bases removed from V and 6 bases from J, the gap between germline ends came to 20 bases. This clone was counted only a few times. Its specificity is not known. This TCR came from a woman aged 18-29 years with type 1 diabetes. This chain uses TRBV27 with TRBJ1-5; a possible D gene is TRBD1 (6 bases). The sequenced sample was naive CD4+ T cells from blood. CDR3 DNA sequence: TGTGCCAGCAGTCCCCTAGGACAGTTAGAGGCTCAGCCCCAGCATTTT. It translates to CASSPLGQLEAQPQHF.